The subject of this entry is one T cell receptor (beta chain). Unique molecular identifiers were incorporated during preparation of the TCRbeta library. Using its own MiXCR run on the PCR reads, TCRdb lists one record per CDR3 protein. Here the sample spans approximately 340,000 distinct CDR3 sequences, 10% being singletons. The data were obtained in a study of T-cell reconstitution after alpha-beta-depleted transplantation in children. V was pared by 0 bases and J by 1 base, with 10 bases between. There are 16 residues in the CDR3. Germline V CDR1 and CDR2: LNHNV, YYDKDF (reference sequence). This specimen was PBMCs from the stem cell graft donor, taken from the stem cell graft. The chain recombines TRBV15 with TRBJ1-5, with D possibly being TRBD1 (5 bases). The receptor comes from a human donor who donated a stem cell graft to a child with acute lymphoblastic leukemia. For the CDR3, the DNA is TGTGCCACCAGCAGAGACTTCGGGGCGAGCAATCAGCCCCAGCATTTT. It encodes CATSRDFGASNQPQHF.